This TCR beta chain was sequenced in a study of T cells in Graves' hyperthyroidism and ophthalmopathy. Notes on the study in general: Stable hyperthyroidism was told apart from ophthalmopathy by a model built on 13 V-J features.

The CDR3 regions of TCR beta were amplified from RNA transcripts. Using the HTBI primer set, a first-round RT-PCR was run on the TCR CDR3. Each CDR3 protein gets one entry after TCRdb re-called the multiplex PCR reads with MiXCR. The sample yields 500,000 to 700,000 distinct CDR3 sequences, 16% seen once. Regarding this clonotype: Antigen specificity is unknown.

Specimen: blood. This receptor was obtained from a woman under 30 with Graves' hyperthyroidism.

CDR3 region: CASSYSITPGLAGGRNEQFF. As DNA, the CDR3 is TGTGCCAGCAGTTACTCGATTACCCCGGGGCTAGCGGGGGGACGAAATGAGCAGTTCTTC. V and J are TRBV6-5 and TRBJ2-1, with 11 bases matching TRBD2. The germline CDR1 and CDR2 sequences are MNHEY and SVGAGI. The ends lost 0 bases at V and 7 bases at J; junction bases unmatched: 17. The CDR3 contains 20 residues.